Listed here are 29 T cell receptor beta chains from one sample, sequenced in a study of blood T cell repertoires in COVID-19. Only in-frame clones appear in the TCRdb table, and some are missing; sequencing was by immunoSEQ multiplex PCR. The sample holds 300,000 to 350,000 clones, roughly 90% seen once. Sequencing was done on a sample of peripheral blood. The receptors stem from a woman between 25 and 40 years old with COVID-19, enrolled during active disease.

The chain has TRBV28 and TRBJ2-7; 7 bases are a match to TRBD1. Germline CDR1 MDHEN, CDR2 SYDVKM. CDR3 size: 13 residues. Trimming removed 7 bases from V and 4 bases from J; junction bases left unmatched: 7. In DNA form, the CDR3 reads TGTGCCAGCATGGAGGCAGGGGGTTACGAGCAGTACTTC. It yields the protein CASMEAGGYEQYF.

The chain uses TRBV19 and TRBJ1-1, with 11 bases aligning to TRBD1. Germline CDR1 reads LNHDA; CDR2 reads SQIVND (reference sequence). Unmatched junction bases numbered 5, after V lost 5 bases and J lost 3 bases. The CDR3 runs 15 residues. The CDR3 DNA reads as TGTGCCAGTAGTCCCGGGACAGGGGGTCACACTGAAGCTTTCTTT. This codes for CASSPGTGGHTEAFF.

This clone has a single count. The chain recombines TRBV6-6 with TRBJ1-1; 7 nucleotides line up with TRBD1. CDR1 is MNHNY and CDR2 is SVGAGI in the germline V gene (reference sequence). J lost 5 bases, V lost 2 bases, and 2 bases had no gene match. The CDR3 sequence is 13 residues long. CDR3 sequence: CASSYPTGTEAFF. The CDR3 DNA reads TGTGCCAGCAGTTACCCGACAGGGACTGAAGCTTTCTTT.

The chain recombines TRBV9 with TRBJ1-1, with 9 bases lining up with TRBD1. Losses at the gene ends were 3 bases for V and 1 base for J; bases not matched to a gene: 4. The CDR3 has 15 residues. Germline V gives CDR1 SGDLS, CDR2 YYNGEE. CDR3 protein: CASSANRGPNTEAFF. CDR3 DNA: TGTGCCAGCAGCGCCAACAGGGGGCCGAACACTGAAGCTTTCTTT.

This clone has only a few counts. The sample holds other DNA sequences that translate to the same CDR3. The gene calls are TRBV5-1 and TRBJ2-7; TRBD1 matches 9 bases. Trimming removed 4 bases from V and 4 bases from J; junction bases left unmatched: 6. CDR3 length: 14 amino acids. Germline loops: CDR1 SGHRS, CDR2 YFSETQ. CDR3 sequence: CASSPDRGRYEQYF. The CDR3 nucleotides are TGCGCCAGCAGCCCGGACAGGGGCAGGTACGAGCAGTACTTC.

This clone is a singleton in its sample. J is TRBJ2-4 and V is TRBV19, with a possible D match to TRBD1 (5 bases). The V gene lost 9 bases and the J gene lost 3 bases, with 15 bases spanning the gap. The CDR3 has 14 amino acids. CDR1 and CDR2 from the germline V gene are LNHDA and SQIVND (reference sequence). The CDR3 reads CASHGALFKNIQYF. CDR3 nucleotide sequence: TGTGCCAGCCATGGGGCCCTATTCAAAAACATTCAGTACTTC. The full variable domain, its missing parts supplied by reference TRBV19 and TRBJ2-4, is DGGITQSPKYLFRKEGQNVTLSCEQNLNHDAMYWYRQDPGQGLRLIYYSQIVNDFQKGDIAEGYSVSREKKESFPLTVTSAQKNPTAFYLCASHGALFKNIQYFGAGTRLSVL.

The sample holds one count of this clone. The chain has TRBV5-1 and TRBJ2-3; D might be TRBD1 (7 bases). CDR3 length equals 12 residues. Trimming removed 4 bases from V and 6 bases from J, with 9 bases in between. CDR1 is SGHRS and CDR2 is YFSETQ in the germline V gene. CDR3 region: CASSPGGDTQYF. CDR3 coding DNA: TGCGCCAGCAGCCCAGGGGGGGATACGCAGTATTTT. Together with reference TRBV5-1 and TRBJ2-3, the CDR3 gives the full variable domain: KAGVTQTPRYLIKTRGQQVTLSCSPISGHRSVSWYQQTPGQGLQFLFEYFSETQRNKGNFPGRFSGRQFSNSRSEMNVSTLELGDSALYLCASSPGGDTQYFGPGTRLTVL.

This clone was picked up one time. The V gene is TRBV6-6, the J gene TRBJ2-2, with a tentative D call TRBD1 (6 bases). From germline, CDR1 is MNHNY and CDR2 SVGAGI (reference sequence). Trimming took off 6 bases at V and 1 base at J, with 12 bases between the two ends. The CDR3 is made up of 15 amino acids. CDR3 coding DNA: TGTGCCAGCAGCGCACGAGGGGGGAACACCGGGGAGCTGTTTTTT. It codes for CASSARGGNTGELFF.

The rearrangement links TRBV7-9 to TRBJ2-3; D is perhaps TRBD1 (5 bases). In germline, CDR1 is SEHNR, CDR2 FQNEAQ (reference sequence). The V gene lost 0 bases and the J gene lost 4 bases, with 8 bases spanning the gap. This CDR3 region has 14 residues. Here the CDR3 DNA reads TGTGCCAGCAGCTTAGCTTTAGGGGCAGATACGCAGTATTTT. Translation: CASSLALGADTQYF.

This clone was counted only a few times. The gene calls are TRBV5-4 and TRBJ1-3; TRBD1 matches 7 bases. Germline V gene lookup returns CDR1 SGHNT and CDR2 YYREEE (reference sequence). CDR3 size: 15 residues. Trimming at V came to 1 base and at J to 3 bases, leaving 4 bases not matched to a gene. CDR3: CASSLPGTDGNTIYF. The CDR3 DNA reads as TGTGCCAGCAGCTTGCCAGGGACAGATGGAAACACCATATATTTT.

This chain links TRBV6-5 with TRBJ2-1, with 7 bases matching TRBD2. The junction had 5 bases not matched to a gene; V was cut back by 6 bases and J by 6 bases. The CDR3 contains 13 residues. The germline V gene encodes CDR1 MNHEY and CDR2 SVGAGI. The CDR3 here is CASSREVLNEQFF. In nucleotides, the CDR3 is TGTGCCAGCAGCCGGGAGGTCCTCAATGAGCAGTTCTTC.

The genes are TRBV5-1 and TRBJ2-3, with D perhaps TRBD2 (6 bases). Germline-derived CDR1 and CDR2 are SGHRS and YFSETQ. The V gene lost 1 base and the J gene lost 4 bases, with 16 bases spanning the gap. There are 16 residues in the CDR3. CDR3 DNA: TGCGCCAGCAGCTTGCCAGGTCCTCCGGGGGCAGATACGCAGTATTTT. This translates into CASSLPGPPGADTQYF.

The chain recombines TRBV6-1 with TRBJ1-4; possible D gene TRBD1, 5 bases. The CDR3 totals 15 residues. Germline CDR1 MNHNS, CDR2 SASEGT. Trimming left V 0 bases short and J 8 bases short, with 13 bases between. The CDR3 loop is CASSEAHQGAEKLFF. CDR3 DNA sequence: TGTGCCAGCAGTGAAGCGCACCAGGGTGCCGAAAAACTGTTTTTT.

This chain connects TRBV6-5 to TRBJ1-1, with TRBD1 as a possible D gene (6 bases). The CDR3 consists of 15 residues. The V gene lost 2 bases and the J gene lost 5 bases, with 15 bases spanning the gap. The germline V gene has CDR1 MNHEY and CDR2 SVGAGI. CDR3 sequence: CASSYNPTGETEAFF. In nucleotides, the CDR3 is TGTGCCAGCAGTTACAACCCGACAGGAGAGACTGAAGCTTTCTTT.

The chain employs TRBV30 and TRBJ1-6; the D gene is possibly TRBD1 (6 bases). This CDR3 has 16 amino acids. Trimming left V 0 bases short and J 0 bases short, with 9 bases between. Germline CDR1 is GTSNPN and CDR2 is SVGIG (reference sequence). CDR3 sequence reads: CAWSVGADSYNSPLHF. Written as DNA, the CDR3 is TGTGCCTGGAGTGTGGGGGCTGACTCCTATAATTCACCCCTCCACTTT.

This sequence joins TRBV19 and TRBJ1-5, with TRBD1 matching 8 bases. Germline V CDR1 and CDR2: LNHDA, SQIVND (reference sequence). This CDR3 spans 14 amino acids. V shed 6 bases, J shed 3 bases, and the junction held 4 bases outside the gene matches. The CDR3 reads CASRKTGDNQPQHF. The CDR3 region has the DNA TGTGCCAGTAGGAAGACAGGGGACAATCAGCCCCAGCATTTT.

The chain carries TRBV11-3 and TRBJ2-3, with D tentatively TRBD2 (6 bases). V shed 4 bases and J shed 3 bases, with 14 bases lying between them. This CDR3 region has 15 residues. The germline CDR1 and CDR2 sequences are SGHNT and YENEEA. The DNA for the CDR3 is TGTGCCAGCAGCTCCACAGGAGGGGAGACAGATACGCAGTATTTT. Its translation: CASSSTGGETDTQYF.

This chain links TRBV27 with TRBJ1-1; the D gene is possibly TRBD1 (5 bases). In germline, CDR1 is MNHEY, CDR2 SMNVEV (reference sequence). The CDR3 runs to 16 residues. V dropped 3 bases and J dropped 2 bases, with 16 bases sitting between them. The CDR3 DNA is TGTGCCAGCAGTTTTATTGTGCGGGGACGCAACACTGAAGCTTTCTTT. It yields the protein CASSFIVRGRNTEAFF.

The chain uses TRBV5-1 and TRBJ1-6; D is uncertain. Germline V gives CDR1 SGHRS, CDR2 YFSETQ. V was cut by 5 bases and J by 7 bases, with 13 bases left in between. The CDR3 spans 14 residues. The CDR3 loop is CASRLSTGNSPLHF. CDR3 nucleotide sequence: TGCGCCAGCAGATTGAGTACGGGGAATTCACCCCTCCACTTT.

This clone occurred once. The chain has TRBV10-2 and TRBJ2-5; 14 bases align to TRBD2. With V trimmed by 4 bases and J by 5 bases, 0 bases remained unmatched. Germline CDR1 reads WSHSY; CDR2 reads SAAADI. The CDR3 runs 14 residues. DNA for the CDR3: TGCGCCAGCAGTGGGACTAGCGGGAGGGAGACCCAGTACTTC. Its protein is CASSGTSGRETQYF.

The CDR3 DNA reads as TGTGCCTGGAGTCAGGTGGGCGCGAACTATGGCTACACCTTC. It yields the protein CAWSQVGANYGYTF. V gene TRBV30 combines with J gene TRBJ1-2; D ambiguous. With 2 bases removed from V and 2 bases from J, the gap between germline ends came to 12 bases. This CDR3 spans 14 amino acids. Germline V gene sequence: CDR1 GTSNPN, CDR2 SVGIG (reference sequence).

The V and J genes are TRBV9 and TRBJ1-2; D unresolved. This CDR3 region has 16 residues. The germline CDR1 and CDR2 sequences are SGDLS and YYNGEE. The germline V and J ends were trimmed by 0 bases and 6 bases, with 18 bases remaining between them. The CDR3 region is CASSVEGGGPFDGYTF. In nucleotides, the CDR3 is TGTGCCAGCAGCGTAGAGGGAGGAGGCCCCTTCGATGGCTACACCTTC.

This clone was detected once. The genes are TRBV10-3 and TRBJ1-4; 7 bases are shared with TRBD1. Per the germline V gene, CDR1 is ENHRY and CDR2 is SYGVKD. CDR3 length: 14 residues. V was clipped by 2 bases and J by 9 bases; unmatched bases: 6. For the CDR3, the DNA is TGTGCCATCAGTGAGGACAGGGCGGGGAAAAAACTGTTTTTT. Its protein product is CAISEDRAGKKLFF.

This rearrangement joins TRBV2 to TRBJ2-1; no definite D call. This CDR3 is built from 13 residues. Deletions cut 4 bases from V and 7 bases from J, with 11 bases between. Germline lookup yields CDR1 SNHLY and CDR2 FYNNEI. The CDR3 nucleotides read TGTGCCAGCAGTGTATTACAGTGGAATGAGCAGTTCTTC. Residues: CASSVLQWNEQFF.

The chain links TRBV28 to TRBJ2-3; D is possibly TRBD1 (6 bases). CDR3 length equals 17 residues. The germline V gene encodes CDR1 MDHEN and CDR2 SYDVKM. Trimming took 6 bases from V and 0 from J, leaving 19 bases between them. For the CDR3, the DNA is TGTGCCAGCAGCTACAACAGGGACCGCTCCAGCACAGATACGCAGTATTTT. Protein: CASSYNRDRSSTDTQYF. The variable domain in full, with the rest retrieved from reference TRBV28 and TRBJ2-3, is DVKVTQSSRYLVKRTGEKVFLECVQDMDHENMFWYRQDPGLGLRLIYFSYDVKMKEKGDIPEGYSVSREKKERFSLILESASTNQTSMYLCASSYNRDRSSTDTQYFGPGTRLTVL.

The rearrangement uses TRBV28 and TRBJ2-7; no definite D call. With 7 bases removed from V and 1 base from J, the gap between germline ends came to 14 bases. The CDR3 is 14 residues long. Germline CDR1 is MDHEN and CDR2 is SYDVKM. The CDR3 loop reads CASKSHSNSYEQYF. CDR3 coding DNA: TGTGCCAGCAAATCCCACAGTAATTCCTACGAGCAGTACTTC.

This chain links TRBV25-1 with TRBJ1-1, with 7 bases matching TRBD1. The CDR3 sequence is 14 residues long. The V gene's germline CDR1 is MGHDK and CDR2 SYGVNS. With 5 bases clipped from V and 6 bases from J, the junction kept 9 bases outside the gene matches. In DNA, the CDR3 is TGTGCCAGCAGTCTTACAGGGGATTTGTCTGAAGCTTTCTTT. Its protein product is CASSLTGDLSEAFF.

The rearrangement uses TRBV2 and TRBJ1-5; D perhaps matches TRBD1 (5 bases). Trimming pared 3 bases from V and 0 bases from J, leaving 12 bases between. CDR1 SNHLY and CDR2 FYNNEI come from the germline V gene. This CDR3 spans 16 amino acids. CDR3 DNA sequence: TGTGCCAGCAGTGATAGGCCCACAGGTAGCAATCAGCCCCAGCATTTT. It specifies CASSDRPTGSNQPQHF.

Here the CDR3 reads CASSVAGWGQAYGYTF. The CDR3 DNA follows: TGTGCCAGCAGCGTAGCTGGATGGGGGCAGGCCTATGGCTACACCTTC. This rearrangement joins TRBV9 to TRBJ1-2, with D possibly being TRBD1 (6 bases). With 0 bases removed from V and 4 bases from J, the gap between germline ends came to 16 bases. Germline assignment: CDR1 SGDLS and CDR2 YYNGEE. The CDR3 length is 16 residues.